This is a list of T cell receptor beta chains from one sample in a study of blood T cell repertoires in COVID-19. Assay: immunoSEQ multiplex PCR; the TCRdb copy retains only in-frame clones and omits some. The sample lists under 200,000 clones, around 86% occurring once. The sample taken for sequencing was peripheral blood. The receptors were sampled from a woman aged 40 to 50 with acute or convalescent COVID-19. Each CDR3 is given without its conserved first and last residue. Fields, in order: J gene, V gene, CDR3 length, CDR3 protein.

TRBJ1-5	TRBV21-1	11	ASSKSFSQPQH
TRBJ2-6	TRBV30	15	AWSEYLDFSGANVLT
TRBJ1-2	TRBV18	11	ASSPQEQDGYT
TRBJ1-1	TRBV20-1	8	SARTGEAF
TRBJ1-3	TRBV18	14	ASSPRAGGTGNTIY
TRBJ2-4	TRBV5-4	16	ASSLGGGGSLAKNIQY
TRBJ1-5	TRBV6-6	10	AARVSNQPQH
TRBJ2-1	TRBV18	13	ASSTTSGAYNEQF
TRBJ2-1	TRBV2	10	ASSPGGHEQF
TRBJ1-5	TRBV2	12	ASSDRGRNQPQH
TRBJ1-1	TRBV6-5	11	ASSSRENTEAF
TRBJ1-1	TRBV2	13	ASSDPQGWLTEAF
TRBJ2-1	TRBV7-3	13	ASSDTSAAYNEQF
TRBJ1-1	TRBV2	13	ASSELRLMNTEAF
TRBJ2-2	TRBV5-8	15	ASSAHSGTVGTGELF
TRBJ1-1	TRBV19	13	ASSQGDRGPTEAF
TRBJ1-2	TRBV5-1	15	ASRQSYSIALNYGYT
TRBJ1-5	TRBV5-4	11	ASSSEGGQPQH
TRBJ2-1	TRBV21-1	13	ASSKYGGLSDEQF
TRBJ2-5	TRBV30	8	AWARETQY
TRBJ2-2	TRBV15	13	ATSRHTSPSGELF
TRBJ1-4	TRBV7-9	14	ASSPERTGWNEKLF
TRBJ2-1	TRBV6-6	12	ASLPGQGAYEQF
TRBJ1-6	TRBV6-5	13	ASRRMPGVNSPLH
TRBJ2-1	TRBV5-6	14	ASSGRLAGDYNEQF
TRBJ2-1	TRBV19	13	ASSFAGTSGNEQF
TRBJ2-1	TRBV28	16	ASSFYGVRQGAYNEQF
TRBJ2-2	TRBV18	13	ASSPVAANTGELF
TRBJ2-1	TRBV27	11	ASRETQSDEQF
TRBJ1-6	TRBV27	14	ASSSTVGGWSSPLH
TRBJ2-3	TRBV29-1	11	SVDGLALDTQY
TRBJ1-5	TRBV24-1	14	ATSDSGQGSNQPQH
TRBJ2-7	TRBV30	13	AWSVWDRDDGEQY
TRBJ2-7	TRBV4-2	13	ASSQETSGIYEQY
TRBJ2-5	TRBV7-2	13	ASMLGPTGQETQY
TRBJ2-1	TRBV5-6	17	ASSPTIVVAGGPYSEQF
TRBJ2-3	TRBV25-1	14	ASSDLSQGIPDTQY
TRBJ2-3	TRBV3-1/TRBV3-2	14	ASSQETSGRFNTQY
TRBJ1-1	TRBV18	15	ASSPPTGRGLNTEAF
TRBJ2-7	TRBV19	15	ASSAPIAGGFTYEQY
TRBJ2-4	TRBV9	14	ASSSLGGPAKNIQY
TRBJ1-4	TRBV15	12	ATSRGRGGEKLF
TRBJ1-2	TRBV19	13	ASSIVGRVYYGYT
TRBJ1-6	TRBV6-5	11	ASSGTEFSPLH
TRBJ1-3	TRBV7-9	9	ASSFEDTIY
TRBJ1-1	TRBV7-9	12	ASSKAGDWAEAF
TRBJ1-1	TRBV30	10	AWIQGMAEAF
TRBJ2-1	TRBV7-2	14	ASSLAKSGGFYEQF
TRBJ1-6	TRBV19	11	ASSISGNSPLH
TRBJ1-2	TRBV7-2	13	ASSLEAGWDYGYT
TRBJ2-3	TRBV28	12	ASSLIGARDTQY
TRBJ2-7	TRBV7-8	12	ASSLSGGLYEQY
TRBJ2-1	TRBV25-1	14	ASSDSSGTVYNEQF
TRBJ2-5	TRBV6-5	12	ASSSLAGQETQY
TRBJ2-7	TRBV29-1	12	SVARRDRPYEQY